These 32 T cell receptor beta chains came from one sample sequenced in a study of CD8+ T cells in alopecia areata. Extracted RNA was reverse transcribed, and the resulting cDNA served as sequencing template. Data came from immunoSEQ multiplex PCR; TCRdb stores just in-frame clones and leaves some out. The table has some 110,000 clones, 35% to 40% seen once; the top ten hold approximately 3.1%. Sample: CD4+ T cells sorted from blood. These receptors all come from a human donor with alopecia areata.

The table lists this clone with a few counts. The DNA of the CDR3 is TGTGCCAGCAGCTTAGTAGGTAGGGGGACTGAAGCTTTCTTT. The encoded protein is CASSLVGRGTEAFF. The J gene is TRBJ1-1, the V gene TRBV7-2; tentatively, D is TRBD1 (6 bases). V lost 1 base and J 5 bases, leaving 11 bases between the germline ends. There are 14 residues in the CDR3. From germline, CDR1 is SGHTA and CDR2 FQGNSA.

This clone was observed a few times. This chain uses TRBV11-2 with TRBJ2-7; D not resolved. CDR1 is SGHAT, CDR2 FQNNGV, per germline. The germline V and J ends were trimmed by 0 bases and 5 bases, with 8 bases remaining between them. CDR3 length equals 13 residues. CDR3 coding DNA: TGTGCCAGCAGCTTAGATCGTAGTGACGAGCAGTACTTC. Translated: CASSLDRSDEQYF. Full variable domain (missing parts from reference TRBV11-2 and TRBJ2-7): EAGVAQSPRYKIIEKRQSVAFWCNPISGHATLYWYQQILGQGPKLLIQFQNNGVVDDSQLPKDRFSAERLKGVDSTLKIQPAKLEDSAVYLCASSLDRSDEQYFGPGTRLTVT.

This chain links TRBV27 with TRBJ2-1; 12 bases agree with TRBD2. The CDR3 is made up of 16 amino acids. The germline gives CDR1 MNHEY, CDR2 SMNVEV (reference sequence). V shed 0 bases, J shed 8 bases, and the junction held 5 bases outside the gene matches. The CDR3 sequence: CASSLSLGTSGHEQFF. Written as DNA, the CDR3 is TGTGCCAGCAGTTTATCGCTAGGGACTAGCGGGCATGAGCAGTTCTTC.

In the case of this clone: Within the sample, other DNA sequences also encode this same CDR3. V usage is TRBV5-1 and J usage is TRBJ1-1; no firm D call. The CDR3 spans 11 residues. Trimming removed 2 bases from V and 3 bases from J, with 2 bases in between. Germline assignment: CDR1 SGHRS and CDR2 YFSETQ. The DNA of the CDR3 is TGCGCCAGCAGCTTAGACACTGAAGCTTTCTTT. Its translation is CASSLDTEAFF.

The CDR3 protein is CARAVAGGGETQYF. The DNA of the CDR3 is TGTGCCCGAGCCGTCGCGGGAGGCGGGGAGACCCAGTACTTC. The genes are TRBV30 and TRBJ2-5, with 8 bases lining up with TRBD2. The germline V gene encodes CDR1 GTSNPN and CDR2 SVGIG (reference sequence). The CDR3 loop spans 14 amino acids. V lost 8 bases and J lost 5; bases outside the gene matches: 13. Full variable domain (rest looked up from reference TRBV30 and TRBJ2-5): SQTIHQWPATLVQPVGSPLSLECTVEGTSNPNLYWYRQAAGRGLQLLFYSVGIGQISSEVPQNLSASRPQDRQFILSSKKLLLSDSGFYLCARAVAGGGETQYFGPGTRLLVL.

This clone is a singleton in its sample. V usage is TRBV4-1 and J usage is TRBJ2-3, with a possible D match to TRBD2 (7 bases). V shed 2 bases and J shed 0 bases, with 15 bases lying between them. There are 17 residues in the CDR3. The germline V gene has CDR1 MGHRA and CDR2 YSYEKL. CDR3 bases: TGCGCCAGCAGCCAAAACCCGGGGGGCACTAGCACAGATACGCAGTATTTT. Its protein product is CASSQNPGGTSTDTQYF.

This sequence joins TRBV7-9 and TRBJ2-5; D perhaps matches TRBD2 (5 bases). The CDR3 length is 14 residues. V was pared by 0 bases and J by 5 bases, with 10 bases between. The germline V gene has CDR1 SEHNR and CDR2 FQNEAQ (reference sequence). The DNA for the CDR3 is TGTGCCAGCAGCTTAGCGAGCCTAGCTGAGACCCAGTACTTC. This sequence encodes CASSLASLAETQYF. Drawing the rest from reference TRBV7-9 and TRBJ2-5, the complete variable domain is DTGVSQNPRHKITKRGQNVTFRCDPISEHNRLYWYRQTLGQGPEFLTYFQNEAQLEKSRLLSDRFSAERPKGSFSTLEIQRTEQGDSAMYLCASSLASLAETQYFGPGTRLLVL.

The V call is TRBV30, the J call TRBJ1-1; 9 positions agree with TRBD1. In germline, CDR1 is GTSNPN, CDR2 SVGIG (reference sequence). This CDR3 has 12 amino acids. V was clipped by 5 bases and J by 6 bases; unmatched bases: 4. Here the CDR3 reads CAWARDRAEAFF. In DNA form, the CDR3 reads TGTGCCTGGGCCCGGGACAGGGCTGAAGCTTTCTTT.

This clone was counted between two and nine times. The chain recombines TRBV7-9 with TRBJ2-7; 11 nucleotides align to TRBD2. V shed 2 bases and J 0 bases; nucleotides not matched to a gene: 0. CDR3 length: 15 residues. Germline loops: CDR1 SEHNR, CDR2 FQNEAQ (reference sequence). The CDR3 DNA is TGTGCCAGCAGCTTACTAGCGGGGGGCTCCTACGAGCAGTACTTC. Protein: CASSLLAGGSYEQYF. Combining the CDR3 with reference TRBV7-9 and TRBJ2-7 gives the whole variable domain DTGVSQNPRHKITKRGQNVTFRCDPISEHNRLYWYRQTLGQGPEFLTYFQNEAQLEKSRLLSDRFSAERPKGSFSTLEIQRTEQGDSAMYLCASSLLAGGSYEQYFGPGTRLTVT.

This clone has just one count. The chain joins TRBV4-2 to TRBJ1-4; D not certain. The CDR3 extends over 14 amino acids. V was pared by 0 bases and J by 8 bases, with 10 bases between. Germline CDR1 LGHNA, CDR2 YNFKEQ. In DNA, the CDR3 is TGTGCCAGCAGCCAAGATTCGGGCGTCGAAAAACTGTTTTTT. Translating it yields CASSQDSGVEKLFF.

This clone was recorded a few times. This chain joins TRBV11-2 and TRBJ2-3; 15 positions match TRBD2. Germline V gene data show CDR1 as SGHAT and CDR2 as FQNNGV. This CDR3 comprises 15 residues. V lost 5 bases, J lost 9 bases, and 6 bases stayed unmatched. The CDR3 region has the DNA TGTGCCAGCAGCCGGGGACTAGCGGGGGGAGGAACGCAGTATTTT. Translating it yields CASSRGLAGGGTQYF.

This clone was observed a few times. The gene calls are TRBV2 and TRBJ2-7; unclear D gene. V dropped 0 bases and J dropped 6 bases, with 3 bases sitting between them. There are 11 residues in the CDR3. Germline V lookup: CDR1 SNHLY, CDR2 FYNNEI. The CDR3 bases are TGTGCCAGCAGTGAAGCAGGCGAGCAGTACTTC. This translates into CASSEAGEQYF.

Only a few counts were recorded for this clone. The chain carries TRBV29-1 and TRBJ2-2; the D gene is possibly TRBD1 (6 bases). Germline V lookup: CDR1 SQVTM, CDR2 ANQGSEA. V lost 4 bases and J lost 6, with 15 bases in between. The CDR3 consists of 14 residues. The CDR3: CSVVIFEGAGELFF. The DNA of the CDR3 is TGCAGCGTTGTTATATTCGAGGGGGCCGGGGAGCTGTTTTTT.

A few counts support this clone. The chain has TRBV29-1 and TRBJ2-3; perhaps TRBD2 as D (6 bases). CDR1 is SQVTM and CDR2 is ANQGSEA in the germline V gene. The CDR3 is 14 residues long. Trimming pared 3 bases from V and 2 bases from J, leaving 12 bases between. CDR3 sequence (DNA): TGCAGCGTTGAGTGGAGGGCCACCACAGATACGCAGTATTTT. Its protein product is CSVEWRATTDTQYF.

The table lists this clone with a count of one. This rearrangement joins TRBV4-1 to TRBJ1-1; perhaps TRBD1 as D (6 bases). This CDR3 comprises 16 residues. V shed 0 bases and J shed 3 bases, with 14 bases lying between them. The germline V gene encodes CDR1 MGHRA and CDR2 YSYEKL. Here the CDR3 DNA reads TGCGCCAGCAGCCAAGATTTTAGGGGGTTGGACACTGAAGCTTTCTTT. Translation: CASSQDFRGLDTEAFF.

The chain uses TRBV29-1 and TRBJ2-7, with TRBD2 matching over 10 bases. This CDR3 is built from 13 residues. Germline values: CDR1 SQVTM, CDR2 ANQGSEA. The V gene end was trimmed by 6 bases and the J gene end by 7 bases; junction bases not matched to a gene: 9. Here the CDR3 DNA reads TGCAGCGTGCGACAGGGAGCGGGGGGGGAGCAGTACTTC. This codes for CSVRQGAGGEQYF.

The chain uses TRBV29-1 and TRBJ1-2; no reliable D call. This CDR3 comprises 12 residues. The V end was cut by 2 bases, the J end by 0 bases, with 4 bases between. The germline V gene encodes CDR1 SQVTM and CDR2 ANQGSEA. CDR3 sequence (DNA): TGCAGCGTTGAACAGACTAACTATGGCTACACCTTC. It encodes CSVEQTNYGYTF.

V gene TRBV30 combines with J gene TRBJ1-4; D unresolved. This CDR3 region has 14 residues. Germline loops: CDR1 GTSNPN, CDR2 SVGIG (reference sequence). With 0 bases removed from V and 5 bases from J, the gap between germline ends came to 10 bases. The CDR3 region has the DNA TGTGCCTGGAGTGTCCCGATCAGAAATGAAAAACTGTTTTTT. Protein: CAWSVPIRNEKLFF. The variable domain in full, with the rest retrieved from reference TRBV30 and TRBJ1-4, is SQTIHQWPATLVQPVGSPLSLECTVEGTSNPNLYWYRQAAGRGLQLLFYSVGIGQISSEVPQNLSASRPQDRQFILSSKKLLLSDSGFYLCAWSVPIRNEKLFFGSGTQLSVL.

This clone was detected a few times. J is TRBJ2-7 and V is TRBV29-1; 8 bases align to TRBD2. CDR3 length: 13 amino acids. Germline V CDR1 and CDR2: SQVTM, ANQGSEA. V gave up 8 bases and J gave up 2 bases; unmatched junction bases: 8. CDR3: CSPGGRVTYEQYF. Written as DNA, the CDR3 is TGCAGCCCGGGAGGGAGGGTTACCTACGAGCAGTACTTC.

The chain joins TRBV27 to TRBJ2-3; 11 nucleotides match TRBD1. The J segment lost 7 bases and the V segment lost 2 bases, leaving 5 bases of the junction unmatched. Germline V gene data show CDR1 as MNHEY and CDR2 as SMNVEV (reference sequence). This CDR3 contains 15 residues. The CDR3 is CASSLEDRGRNTQYF. The CDR3 DNA follows: TGTGCCAGCAGTTTAGAGGACAGGGGGCGAAATACGCAGTATTTT.

The chain recombines TRBV28 with TRBJ2-7; TRBD1 matches at 7 bases. This CDR3 is 14 amino acids long. Losses at the gene ends were 8 bases for V and 3 bases for J; bases not matched to a gene: 10. The germline V gene has CDR1 MDHEN and CDR2 SYDVKM. CDR3 sequence: CASGVTGRNYEQYF. The DNA of the CDR3 is TGTGCCAGCGGGGTGACAGGGCGGAACTACGAGCAGTACTTC.

The table lists this clone with a count of one. V gene TRBV4-3 combines with J gene TRBJ2-3; perhaps TRBD2 as D (5 bases). CDR1 is LGHNA, CDR2 YSLEER, per germline. There are 16 residues in the CDR3. V dropped 6 bases and J dropped 4 bases, with 20 bases sitting between them. This CDR3 is CASSKRRRPEADTQYF. The CDR3 DNA is TGCGCCAGCAGTAAAAGAAGGAGGCCAGAGGCAGATACGCAGTATTTT.

The chain uses TRBV5-6 and TRBJ2-7; D is uncertain. Germline-derived CDR1 and CDR2 are SGHDT and YYEEEE. V shed 1 base and J shed 3 bases, with 11 bases lying between them. CDR3 length: 14 amino acids. The DNA for the CDR3 is TGTGCCAGCAGCTTGTGGCAGGCGCTCTACGAGCAGTACTTC. It encodes CASSLWQALYEQYF.

The rearrangement joins TRBV11-3 to TRBJ2-7, with D maybe TRBD1 (6 bases). Germline lookup yields CDR1 SGHNT and CDR2 YENEEA. The CDR3 has 14 amino acids. V gave up 4 bases and J gave up 4 bases, with 14 bases separating them. The CDR3 sequence: CASSSGPRGYEQYF. The CDR3 DNA follows: TGTGCCAGCAGCTCGGGACCGAGGGGGTACGAGCAGTACTTC.

A remark on this clone: The same CDR3 can be traced to other DNA sequences in this sample. This chain joins TRBV30 and TRBJ1-1, with D unresolved. The CDR3 runs 13 residues. V was cut by 1 base and J by 2 bases, with 8 bases left in between. Germline CDR1 reads GTSNPN; CDR2 reads SVGIG (reference sequence). CDR3 sequence: CAWSARENTEAFF. As DNA, the CDR3 is TGTGCCTGGAGTGCTCGGGAAAACACTGAAGCTTTCTTT.

V and J are TRBV29-1 and TRBJ2-2; TRBD1 matches 7 bases. The CDR3 is 15 residues long. Germline V CDR1 and CDR2: SQVTM, ANQGSEA. V shed 7 bases and J 4 bases; nucleotides not matched to a gene: 12. Here the CDR3 reads CSAFYRGAGTGELFF. The CDR3 region has the DNA TGCAGCGCTTTTTACAGGGGCGCCGGCACCGGGGAGCTGTTTTTT.

This clone was counted only a few times. This chain uses TRBV7-6 with TRBJ2-7; D possibly corresponds to TRBD1 (5 bases). Germline V lookup: CDR1 SGHVS, CDR2 FNYEAQ. V lost 2 bases to trimming and J lost 5 bases, with 10 bases between them. This CDR3 contains 13 residues. In DNA, the CDR3 is TGTGCCAGCAGCTTACCAGGGCGCAACGAGCAGTACTTC. Translating gives CASSLPGRNEQYF.

This clone was found a few times. CDR3 DNA: TGTGCCAGCAGCCGTGAGGGGACAGGGACCTACGAGCAGTACTTC. This encodes CASSREGTGTYEQYF. V and J are TRBV5-6 and TRBJ2-7; TRBD1 matches 9 bases. The V and J ends lost 4 bases and 2 bases, in that order; junction bases with no gene match: 7. Germline V gene lookup returns CDR1 SGHDT and CDR2 YYEEEE. The CDR3 is 15 residues long.

This chain links TRBV29-1 with TRBJ1-2; 10 nucleotides match TRBD1. Trimming took 3 bases from V and 4 from J; bases not matched to a gene: 11. The CDR3 runs 16 residues. Looked up from germline, CDR1 is SQVTM and CDR2 is ANQGSEA. This CDR3 reads CSVDTPGTGDLYGYTF. The CDR3, as DNA: TGCAGCGTTGATACCCCCGGGACAGGGGATCTCTATGGCTACACCTTC.

The chain employs TRBV9 and TRBJ2-5; D possibly uses TRBD1 or TRBD2 (6 bases each). V was pared by 1 base and J by 5 bases, with 12 bases between. The CDR3 loop spans 14 amino acids. Germline CDR1 SGDLS, CDR2 YYNGEE. The CDR3 sequence is CASSVTGAAETQYF. The CDR3 bases are TGTGCCAGCAGCGTAACGGGGGCCGCGGAGACCCAGTACTTC. Supplemented by reference TRBV9 and TRBJ2-5, the full variable domain reads DSGVTQTPKHLITATGQRVTLRCSPRSGDLSVYWYQQSLDQGLQFLIQYYNGEERAKGNILERFSAQQFPDLHSELNLSSLELGDSALYFCASSVTGAAETQYFGPGTRLLVL.

The rearrangement joins TRBV18 to TRBJ2-7; TRBD1 might be the D (5 bases). Trimming removed 2 bases from V and 4 bases from J, with 15 bases in between. Germline V lookup: CDR1 KGHSH, CDR2 LQKENI. There are 15 residues in the CDR3. CDR3 region: CASSPESAGPYEQYF. CDR3 sequence (DNA): TGTGCCAGCTCACCAGAATCGGCAGGGCCGTACGAGCAGTACTTC.

Note on this clone: A read error may account for a junction end that differs from germline. The chain is built from TRBV7-2 and TRBJ2-7; 9 bases agree with TRBD2. Germline loops: CDR1 SGHTA, CDR2 FQGNSA. The CDR3 is made up of 14 amino acids. CDR3 sequence reads: CASSLAGPSYEQYF. CDR3 bases: TGTGCCAGCAGCCTAGCGGGACCCTCCTACGAGCAGTACTTC.